These 15 T cell receptor beta chains were sequenced from one sample in a study of T-cell reconstitution after alpha-beta-depleted transplantation in children (dated by TCRdb to about 2016). Read against the paper, the sample's treatment or condition label means: allogeneic hematopoietic cell transplantation with graft depleted of TCRalphabeta T cells and CD19 B cells. Library preparation employed PCR. TCRdb lists the instrument as Illumina HiSeq 2500. Molecular barcoding was employed in the preparation of TCR libraries, with unique molecular identifiers being used to normalize TCRbeta repertoire quantification. The public reads were quality trimmed at Q25 with fastp and then assembled into clones with MiXCR by TCRdb, keeping productive beta chains. Each record represents a unique CDR3 protein, reported with the most common genes and DNA among its rows. Recorded for this sample are some 600,000 distinct CDR3 sequences; 10% to 15% of them occurred a single time. The leading ten clones occupy over 2% of the sample.

The sample consisted of PBMCs, mostly from graft donor cells, taken 360 days after TCRalphabeta/CD19-depleted stem cell transplant. All receptors come from a male patient younger than 18 who had a stem cell transplant for acute myeloid leukemia, so the T cells may come from the graft donor.

This chain connects TRBV5-1 to TRBJ1-2; no clear D gene. Germline loops: CDR1 SGHRS, CDR2 YFSETQ. The CDR3 is 16 residues long. V was shortened by 0 bases and J by 3 bases, with 15 bases between the two germline ends. The CDR3 coding sequence is TGCGCCAGCAGCTTGGGACATATAACGCCTTACTATGGCTACACCTTC. Translated: CASSLGHITPYYGYTF.

This clonotype was seen a handful of times. The gene calls are TRBV14 and TRBJ2-3; unclear D gene. The germline CDR1 and CDR2 sequences are SGHDN and FVKESK. The CDR3 runs to 16 residues. Trimming removed 1 base from V and 3 bases from J, with 14 bases in between. The DNA of the CDR3 is TGTGCCAGCAGCCAAGGCCGACATATCGGGACAGATACGCAGTATTTT. This translates into CASSQGRHIGTDTQYF. The whole variable domain, filled in from reference TRBV14 and TRBJ2-3, reads EAGVTQFPSHSVIEKGQTVTLRCDPISGHDNLYWYRRVMGKEIKFLLHFVKESKQDESGMPNNRFLAERTGGTYSTLKVQPAELEDSGVYFCASSQGRHIGTDTQYFGPGTRLTVL.

The genes are TRBV7-2 and TRBJ2-5; TRBD1 is a possible D gene (5 bases). The CDR3 has 13 amino acids. The germline V and J ends were trimmed by 8 bases and 4 bases, with 14 bases remaining between them. The germline CDR1 and CDR2 sequences are SGHTA and FQGNSA. The CDR3 is CASLRASGETQYF. In DNA, the CDR3 is TGTGCCAGCCTCAGGGCTTCCGGAGAGACCCAGTACTTC.

V and J are TRBV29-1 and TRBJ1-2; 8 bases match TRBD1. CDR3 size: 14 residues. Germline assignment: CDR1 SQVTM and CDR2 ANQGSEA. The V and J ends lost 6 bases and 5 bases, in that order; junction bases with no gene match: 11. The CDR3 DNA is TGCAGCGTATCCGACAGGGGAGGTGGTTATGGCTACACCTTC. It specifies CSVSDRGGGYGYTF.

This clonotype was counted a few times. The genes are TRBV5-6 and TRBJ2-2; 8 bases line up with TRBD2. Germline V CDR1 and CDR2: SGHDT, YYEEEE. The CDR3 is 17 residues long. The V gene end was trimmed by 6 bases and the J gene end by 4 bases; junction bases not matched to a gene: 14. The CDR3 DNA sequence: TGTGCCAGCACCCCTTGGTTGATCGGGAGGGTCACCGGGGAGCTGTTTTTT. This translates into CASTPWLIGRVTGELFF.

The chain recombines TRBV7-9 with TRBJ2-4; the D gene is possibly TRBD2 (5 bases). CDR1 SEHNR and CDR2 FQNEAQ come from the germline V gene (reference sequence). The CDR3 contains 14 residues. V was pared by 1 base and J by 6 bases, with 10 bases between. The CDR3 spells CASSLELDVNIQYF. Here the CDR3 DNA reads TGTGCCAGCAGCTTAGAACTAGATGTAAACATTCAGTACTTC.

The chain links TRBV29-1 to TRBJ2-4; 7 bases are a match to TRBD1. The CDR3 loop spans 12 amino acids. Trimming removed 0 bases from V and 7 bases from J; junction bases left unmatched: 0. CDR1 and CDR2 (germline): SQVTM, ANQGSEA. The DNA for the CDR3 is TGCAGCGTTGAAGAGACAGGGAACATTCAGTACTTC. Translated: CSVEETGNIQYF.

This clonotype showed up just a few times. V usage is TRBV7-2 and J usage is TRBJ2-6; TRBD1 matches 8 bases. V was clipped by 2 bases and J by 2 bases; unmatched bases: 20. Germline CDR1 and CDR2: SGHTA and FQGNSA. The CDR3 has 22 amino acids. CDR3 in amino acids: CASSLLAVGQANPAPGANVLTF. The CDR3 DNA is TGTGCCAGCAGCTTATTAGCCGTGGGACAGGCTAATCCAGCCCCTGGGGCCAACGTCCTGACTTTC.

The chain employs TRBV11-2 and TRBJ2-1; D not certain. Trimming pared 4 bases from V and 6 bases from J, leaving 19 bases between. CDR1 and CDR2 (germline): SGHAT, FQNNGV. The CDR3 runs to 16 residues. CDR3 sequence reads: CASSSYPPRPSNEQFF. As DNA, the CDR3 is TGTGCCAGCAGCTCCTATCCGCCTAGACCCTCCAATGAGCAGTTCTTC. Looking up the rest from reference TRBV11-2 and TRBJ2-1 gives the full variable domain: EAGVAQSPRYKIIEKRQSVAFWCNPISGHATLYWYQQILGQGPKLLIQFQNNGVVDDSQLPKDRFSAERLKGVDSTLKIQPAKLEDSAVYLCASSSYPPRPSNEQFFGPGTRLTVL.

This chain connects TRBV5-6 to TRBJ2-2; 14 bases map to TRBD2. The CDR3 has 17 amino acids. The germline V gene encodes CDR1 SGHDT and CDR2 YYEEEE. J was trimmed by 7 bases and V by 0 bases; bases with no gene match: 5. The CDR3 here is CASSLVGLAGAGGELFF. CDR3 DNA: TGTGCCAGCAGCTTGGTGGGACTAGCGGGAGCGGGCGGGGAGCTGTTTTTT.

J is TRBJ2-2 and V is TRBV12-5; 8 bases fit TRBD1. V shed 1 base and J 4 bases; nucleotides not matched to a gene: 2. Germline V gene lookup returns CDR1 LGHNT and CDR2 FRNRAP. There are 15 residues in the CDR3. The CDR3 spells CASGLGTGPTGELFF. The CDR3 DNA sequence: TGTGCTAGTGGTTTGGGGACAGGGCCCACCGGGGAGCTGTTTTTT.

About this clonotype itself: It may be a read error: a sequence one base away is much more abundant. This chain uses TRBV4-1 with TRBJ2-3, with 10 bases matching TRBD2. J was trimmed by 6 bases and V by 4 bases; bases with no gene match: 10. The CDR3 is 16 amino acids. Germline assignment: CDR1 MGHRA and CDR2 YSYEKL. CDR3 nucleotide sequence: TGCGCCAGCAGCCGAAGTGGGCTAGCGGGAGCTGATACGCAGTATTTT. It encodes CASSRSGLAGADTQYF.

This chain uses TRBV11-1 with TRBJ2-1, with TRBD2 matching over 10 bases. The CDR3 runs to 16 residues. After removal of 4 bases from V and 4 bases from J, the junction contained 7 bases not matched to a gene. Germline assignment: CDR1 SGHAT and CDR2 FQDESV (reference sequence). As DNA, the CDR3 is TGTGCCAGCAGCTCCGGACTAGCGGTAAGGTACAATGAGCAGTTCTTC. Residues: CASSSGLAVRYNEQFF.

In this sample, this clonotype turned up a few times. The V and J genes are TRBV29-1 and TRBJ2-7; D is uncertain. Per the germline V gene, CDR1 is SQVTM and CDR2 is ANQGSEA. The ends were cut back, 7 bases at V and 2 bases at J, with 9 bases in the middle. The CDR3 has 11 amino acids. The CDR3: CSGVSTYEQYF. CDR3 bases: TGCAGCGGGGTATCTACCTACGAGCAGTACTTC.

This chain links TRBV4-2 with TRBJ2-5; D is uncertain. CDR1 and CDR2 (germline): LGHNA, YNFKEQ. Trimming shortened V by 1 base and J by 1 base, and 7 bases separated the two germline ends. CDR3 size: 14 residues. The CDR3 region is CASSQGASQETQYF. DNA for the CDR3: TGTGCCAGCAGCCAAGGGGCTAGCCAAGAGACCCAGTACTTC.